This is a list of T cell receptor beta chains from one sample in a study of a mutant IDH1 vaccine in newly diagnosed glioma. These receptors have no identified antigens. The protocol was immunoSEQ multiplex PCR, while the TCRdb copy is restricted to in-frame clones and leaves out a portion. The sample contains tens of thousands of clones, around 84% of which appear only once. This sample comprised PBMCs, obtained from a glioma patient whose treatment included an IDH1 peptide vaccine. The source of these receptors is a woman aged 18-30 years with glioma. The CDR3 runs from the conserved cysteine through the conserved F or W. Each record gives: clone size, V gene, J gene, D gene, CDR3 length, CDR3 protein, CDR3 DNA. A D gene is named only where the DNA matches it firmly. Clone size appears in some rows only: once, few, many, or a class for an expanded clone.

>NA|TRBV9|TRBJ2-5|NA|15
CASSAIQGIQETQYF
TGTGCCAGCAGCGCCATACAGGGAATCCAAGAGACCCAGTACTTC
>NA|TRBV4-1|TRBJ2-5|NA|15
CASSQGEGVQETQYF
TGCGCCAGCAGCCAAGGGGAGGGGGTCCAAGAGACCCAGTACTTC
>NA|TRBV6-1|TRBJ1-5|TRBD1|21
CASSETSRGTGGKYLDQPQHF
TGTGCCAGCAGTGAAACTTCGCGCGGGACAGGGGGCAAGTATTTGGATCAGCCCCAGCATTTT
>NA|TRBV4-3|TRBJ2-1|NA|16
CASSQDSTGAYNEQFF
TGCGCCAGCAGCCAGGATTCCACGGGAGCCTACAATGAGCAGTTCTTC
>few|TRBV28|TRBJ2-1|NA|14
CASSSWAIYNEQFF
TGTGCCAGCAGTTCCTGGGCTATCTACAATGAGCAGTTCTTC
>NA|TRBV6-5|TRBJ1-6|TRBD1|14
CASSYSRGRSPLHF
TGTGCCAGCAGTTACTCGAGGGGGCGTTCACCCCTCCACTTT
>once|TRBV7-2|TRBJ2-1|NA|19
CASSLRVDITGQTYNEQFF
TGTGCCAGCAGCTTAAGGGTTGATATAACGGGACAAACCTACAATGAGCAGTTCTTC
>NA|TRBV23-1|TRBJ2-2|NA|18
CASSPTPGQGGGTGELFF
TGCGCCAGCAGTCCCACCCCAGGCCAGGGTGGTGGGACCGGGGAGCTGTTTTTT
>NA|TRBV13|TRBJ1-3|NA|15
CASSLPGASGNTIYF
TGTGCCAGCAGCTTACCGGGGGCCTCGGGAAACACCATATATTTT
>NA|TRBV6-1|TRBJ2-7|NA|14
CASTTERDSYEQYF
TGTGCCAGCACCACGGAGAGGGACTCCTACGAGCAGTACTTC
>NA|TRBV4-2|TRBJ2-5|TRBD1|16
CASSQDGTGTQETQYF
TGTGCCAGCAGCCAAGATGGGACAGGAACGCAAGAGACCCAGTACTTC